The table lists the clone carrying this T cell receptor beta chain with many counts. Its antigen is unknown. The V gene lost 3 bases and the J gene lost 1 base, with 14 bases spanning the gap. The CDR3 runs to 17 residues. The germline gives CDR1 SGHKS, CDR2 YYEKEE (reference sequence). The entry originates in a study of T cells after yellow fever vaccination. 5'RACE template switching added a universal primer site and UMIs to TCR cDNA. TCRdb ran MiXCR on the 5' RACE reads and lists one entry per CDR3 protein. The table records about 260,000 distinct CDR3 sequences, 3.6% of them present only once. Notes on the study in general: Post-booster samples contained most primary-vaccination clones (around 96% CD4, 88% CD8). The CD4 compartment and the CD8 compartment contained a small share of clonotypes in common. Faster peaking, at day 5 versus 15, marked a secondary response that was weaker.

This TCR derives from a man in his late teens or twenties who received the YFV17D yellow fever vaccine. This specimen consisted of PBMCs, obtained 15 days after the yellow fever booster vaccination. The chain has TRBV5-5 and TRBJ1-6; a weak D match, TRBD1 (6 bases). The CDR3, as DNA: TGTGCCAGCAGCTACACAGGGACGAGGTCCTATAATTCACCCCTCCACTTT. Translated: CASSYTGTRSYNSPLHF.